This T cell receptor beta chain was recovered during a study of T cells after posttransplantation cyclophosphamide. Findings and caveats of the study: TRB clonality was highly associated with recipient CMV seropositivity and reactivation.

The repertoire was sequenced with immunoSEQ multiplex PCR; TCRdb's copy has only in-frame clones and lacks some. The sample was found to contain tens of thousands of clones, and every one recurs. This clone has ten or more counts. Its target is not known. This clonotype was sampled from a man aged 35-49 years in good health, CMV-negative, and a related stem cell transplant donor. The sample comprised PBMCs.

The CDR3 nucleotides are TGTGCCAGCAGCCAAGATTTGGCAGTAACAAAATCCGGGGAGCTGTTTTTT. This translates into CASSQDLAVTKSGELFF. The gene calls are TRBV14 and TRBJ2-2, with D unresolved. CDR1 is SGHDN, CDR2 FVKESK, per germline. The CDR3 consists of 17 residues. V lost 0 bases and J lost 6, with 17 bases in between.